This note documents a single T cell receptor (beta chain) sequence. Its antigen is as yet unknown. These data originate in a study of cytomegalovirus exposure and HLA in healthy donors. Across the study: Sequencing of 150 million to 200 million T cells in an earlier analysis found about 120 million unique TCR beta sequences.

Points from the study as a whole: Listed as cytomegalovirus-associated were over 150 TCR beta chains. CMV serostatus was the sole immune exposure data available.

V lost 5 bases and J lost 2; bases outside the gene matches: 2. Germline V gene sequence: CDR1 SGHTA, CDR2 FQGNSA. The CDR3 is made up of 14 amino acids. 60 Vbeta and 13 Jbeta primers were used in PCR. Using immunoSEQ multiplex PCR, the repertoire was profiled, and TCRdb retains in-frame clones only, with some absent. This sample has some 130,000 clones, with 70% to 80% found just once. Sequenced material: PBMCs. The clonotype originates from a female donor in good health and CMV-seronegative. The chain joins TRBV7-2 to TRBJ1-5, with TRBD1 matching over 8 bases. The CDR3 DNA follows: TGTGCCAGCAGCATGACAGGGGGCAATCAGCCCCAGCATTTT. This encodes CASSMTGGNQPQHF.